This T cell receptor beta chain was retrieved from a study of shared clonotypes between healthy human individuals. With 4 bases removed from V and 2 bases from J, the gap between germline ends came to 12 bases. Germline-derived CDR1 and CDR2 are SGHNT and YYREEE (reference sequence). The CDR3 consists of 14 residues. Clones were sequenced by immunoSEQ multiplex PCR, and TCRdb holds only the in-frame ones, with some missing. The data contain roughly 1,500,000 clones, approximately 98.5% of them singletons. Investigators divided CD4+ cells into CD45RA+ naive and CD45RA-negative memory subsets. The gene calls are TRBV5-4 and TRBJ2-5, with a tentative D call TRBD1 (6 bases). The source is a man aged 25-40 years in good health. Sequenced input: naive CD4+ T cells sorted from blood. As to subset: CD45RA+ positively selected. Here the CDR3 reads CASSPQGRQETQYF. The CDR3, as DNA: TGTGCCAGCAGCCCACAGGGACGGCAAGAGACCCAGTACTTC.